This T cell receptor beta chain was sequenced for a study of control samples from healthy donors and cancer patients. Germline CDR1 reads SQVTM; CDR2 reads ANQGSEA. Trimming cost V 0 bases and J 8 bases; bases outside gene matches: 6. The CDR3 runs to 14 residues. Profiled with immunoSEQ multiplex PCR; TCRdb holds only in-frame clones, not every one. The sample comprises fewer than 200,000 clones, just under 95% of which are singletons, and over 4% rests with the top ten. The material sequenced was blood. The chain combines TRBV29-1 with TRBJ1-4, with 7 bases aligning to TRBD1. The receptor was derived from a woman aged 60 to 75 in good health. CDR3 DNA sequence: TGCAGCGTTGAAGATGGGACAGCGAGGGAAAAACTGTTTTTT. It encodes CSVEDGTAREKLFF.